The clone carrying this T cell receptor beta chain appeared once. Its antigen is still unknown. Trimming stripped 2 bases from V and 2 bases from J, with 11 bases between. There are 15 residues in the CDR3. Germline loops: CDR1 MNHGY, CDR2 SAAAGT. This entry comes from a study of T cell repertoires in cytomegalovirus infection. On the study more broadly: CMV epitopes, recently identified HLA-C-restricted and well-studied HLA-B-restricted, were used.

One entry per CDR3 protein, called by TCRdb with MiXCR from the reads. This sample has some 920,000 distinct CDR3 sequences, with roughly 31% found just once. The chain has TRBV6-8 and TRBJ2-3, with a tentative D call TRBD2 (6 bases). This TCR was sampled from a human donor in good health (CMV status not recorded). Some clones in this sample may be carry-over from other donors' samples. The source was cultured CD8+ T cells from PBMCs, collected from culture after CMV antigen stimulation. The CDR3 here is CASSYRDSPTDTQYF. CDR3 nucleotides: TGTGCCAGCAGTTACAGGGACTCGCCCACAGATACGCAGTATTTT.